Each of the 32 T cell receptor beta chains below was sequenced from the same sample in a study of shared clonotypes between healthy human individuals. The repertoire was sequenced with immunoSEQ multiplex PCR; TCRdb's copy has only in-frame clones and lacks some. The repertoire holds about 1.5 million clones, with roughly 96% as singletons. The sequencing sample was made of naive CD4+ T cells sorted from blood. Subset reported: CD45RA+ positively selected. The receptors were sampled from a man aged 25 to 40 in good health.

V is TRBV28 and J is TRBJ1-2, with unresolved D. V was clipped by 5 bases and J by 4 bases, with 8 bases between them. Germline CDR1 MDHEN, CDR2 SYDVKM. CDR3 length equals 12 residues. The CDR3 nucleotides are TGTGCCAGCAGTCCGGGCCTCTATGGCTACACCTTC. It is translated as CASSPGLYGYTF.

This clone is a singleton in its sample. The J gene is TRBJ2-7, the V gene TRBV2; 8 nucleotides align to TRBD2. Trimming cost V 2 bases and J 12 bases; bases outside gene matches: 12. This CDR3 comprises 14 residues. CDR1 is SNHLY, CDR2 FYNNEI, per germline. Here the CDR3 reads CASSEYNRGGLRYF. CDR3 sequence (DNA): TGTGCCAGCAGTGAATACAATCGGGGGGGATTAAGGTACTTC.

The chain employs TRBV5-6 and TRBJ2-7; tentative D call: TRBD1 (6 bases). The CDR3 runs 13 residues. Germline loops: CDR1 SGHDT, CDR2 YYEEEE. V lost 4 bases, J lost 9 bases, and 17 bases lay in between. CDR3 in amino acids: CASSLGTPHRQYF. The CDR3 DNA is TGTGCCAGCAGCCTCGGGACACCCCATAGGCAGTACTTC.

The rearrangement joins TRBV27 to TRBJ2-6; D could derive from TRBD1 or TRBD2 (6 bases each). The CDR3 extends over 19 amino acids. The V and J ends lost 4 bases and 12 bases respectively, with 31 bases between them. Germline V gives CDR1 MNHEY, CDR2 SMNVEV (reference sequence). Here the CDR3 DNA reads TGTGCCAGCAGTTCAGCACTGGCAGGGGAGGAACTTCGATCGGGCGTCCTGACTTTC. Protein: CASSSALAGEELRSGVLTF.

With respect to this clone: The DNA is left out, because the CDR3 cannot be placed on it with certainty; the CDR3 is given as TCRdb lists it. The chain recombines TRBV28 with TRBJ2-7; TRBD2 reflects the table's D call only, with no check against the DNA. Germline V gene lookup returns CDR1 MDHEN and CDR2 SYDVKM. The CDR3 contains 15 residues when both ends are counted. CDR3: CASSTSGGRLREQYF.

The chain combines TRBV5-6 with TRBJ1-5; 9 nucleotides line up with TRBD1. After removal of 4 bases from V and 4 bases from J, the junction contained 12 bases not matched to a gene. Germline V gene sequence: CDR1 SGHDT, CDR2 YYEEEE. The CDR3 runs to 17 residues. CDR3 in DNA: TGTGCCAGCAGCCGTACAACCGGGACAGGGATTAATCAGCCCCAGCATTTT. It yields the protein CASSRTTGTGINQPQHF.

V is TRBV29-1 and J is TRBJ2-7; TRBD2 matches 7 bases. Germline assignment: CDR1 SQVTM and CDR2 ANQGSEA. This CDR3 has 13 amino acids. Trimming took 4 bases from V and 5 from J; bases not matched to a gene: 8. The chain's CDR3 is CSVASGGRDEQYF. The CDR3 region has the DNA TGCAGCGTTGCTAGCGGAGGCAGGGACGAGCAGTACTTC.

The chain carries TRBV28 and TRBJ2-7; weak D call: TRBD1 (5 bases). The germline CDR1 and CDR2 sequences are MDHEN and SYDVKM. Between the trimmed V and J ends, which lost 7 bases and 2 bases, there was a span of 15 bases. The CDR3 totals 14 residues. The CDR3 sequence is CASIDLRQPYEQYF. The CDR3 DNA reads as TGTGCCAGCATCGACCTTAGACAGCCCTACGAGCAGTACTTC.

Here the CDR3 DNA reads TGTGCCAGCAGCCGGTCGGAGGGTGAAAAACTGTTTTTT. Its protein product is CASSRSEGEKLFF. The chain joins TRBV14 to TRBJ1-4; D ambiguous. The CDR3 has 13 amino acids. V was clipped by 4 bases and J by 7 bases, with 10 bases between them. The germline gives CDR1 SGHDN, CDR2 FVKESK.

The chain employs TRBV9 and TRBJ2-7; TRBD2 matches 8 bases. Germline CDR1 is SGDLS and CDR2 is YYNGEE. V lost 3 bases, J lost 2 bases, and 7 bases stayed unmatched. There are 15 residues in the CDR3. CDR3 in amino acids: CASSGTLAGPYEQYF. For the CDR3, the DNA is TGTGCCAGCAGCGGGACCTTAGCGGGACCCTACGAGCAGTACTTC.

This chain uses TRBV11-2 with TRBJ1-5; no firm D call. The ends were cut back, 5 bases at V and 4 bases at J, with 12 bases in the middle. The CDR3 length is 14 residues. The germline gives CDR1 SGHAT, CDR2 FQNNGV. CDR3 DNA sequence: TGTGCCAGCAGCGCATCCAACTCGAATCAGCCCCAGCATTTT. Its translation is CASSASNSNQPQHF.

As concerns this clone: At the DNA level, this CDR3 is encoded by other sequences in the same sample as well. This chain joins TRBV19 and TRBJ2-2; D call uncertain. The germline V gene encodes CDR1 LNHDA and CDR2 SQIVND (reference sequence). V was cut by 4 bases and J by 2 bases, with 8 bases left in between. The CDR3 is made up of 14 amino acids. The CDR3 spells CASSTGPNTGELFF. In DNA, the CDR3 is TGTGCCAGTAGTACCGGACCCAACACCGGGGAGCTGTTTTTT.

The rearrangement joins TRBV28 to TRBJ1-1; TRBD1 matches 7 bases. The V and J ends lost 5 bases and 7 bases, in that order; junction bases with no gene match: 10. CDR1 is MDHEN, CDR2 SYDVKM, per germline. The CDR3 has 14 amino acids. The CDR3 loop is CASSPHRGGSEAFF. CDR3 in DNA: TGTGCCAGCAGTCCTCACAGGGGCGGGAGTGAAGCTTTCTTT.

In the case of this clone: Relative to the germline gene, one junction end is altered; a read error may explain this. The chain is built from TRBV2 and TRBJ2-5; D is undetermined. There are 10 residues in the CDR3. Germline assignment: CDR1 SNHLY and CDR2 FYNNEI. CDR3 residues: CASSDFSPDF. CDR3 coding DNA: TGTGCCAGCAGTGATTTCTCTCCCGACTTC.

This chain joins TRBV5-6 and TRBJ2-1; possibly TRBD1 for D (5 bases). There are 17 residues in the CDR3. In germline, CDR1 is SGHDT, CDR2 YYEEEE. V was pared by 0 bases and J by 2 bases, with 15 bases between. CDR3: CASSLVVGDGPYNEQFF. Here the CDR3 DNA reads TGTGCCAGCAGCTTGGTAGTAGGGGATGGCCCCTACAATGAGCAGTTCTTC.

This chain links TRBV5-4 with TRBJ2-6; 9 bases map to TRBD1. The V gene's germline CDR1 is SGHNT and CDR2 YYREEE (reference sequence). V lost 3 bases, J lost 2 bases, and 9 bases stayed unmatched. This CDR3 contains 18 residues. The CDR3 DNA reads TGTGCCAGCAGCTGGGACAGGGAGTGGGGTGCTGGGGCCAACGTCCTGACTTTC. Encoded protein: CASSWDREWGAGANVLTF.

This rearrangement joins TRBV6-6 to TRBJ2-7; D may be TRBD1 or TRBD2 (5 bases each). V dropped 7 bases and J dropped 4 bases, with 14 bases sitting between them. Per germline, CDR1 MNHNY and CDR2 SVGAGI (reference sequence). This CDR3 has 13 residues. Here the CDR3 DNA reads TGTGCCAGCAAATACAATGGGGGTTACGAGCAGTACTTC. Protein: CASKYNGGYEQYF.

The chain joins TRBV29-1 to TRBJ1-4; tentative D call: TRBD1 (5 bases). The CDR3 covers 13 residues. The V end lost 7 bases, the J end lost 0 bases, and 9 bases lay between the germline ends. Per germline, CDR1 SQVTM and CDR2 ANQGSEA. Written as DNA, the CDR3 is TGCAGCGCCAGGACACCAACTAATGAAAAACTGTTTTTT. Translated: CSARTPTNEKLFF.

This clone was seen a single time. This chain joins TRBV11-3 and TRBJ2-3, with 10 positions matching TRBD2. The CDR3 covers 15 residues. J was trimmed by 5 bases and V by 5 bases; bases with no gene match: 7. Germline V gene data show CDR1 as SGHNT and CDR2 as YENEEA. CDR3 amino acids: CASSLSGRRGDTQYF. Here the CDR3 DNA reads TGTGCCAGCAGCCTTAGCGGGAGGAGGGGAGATACGCAGTATTTT.

V usage is TRBV7-9 and J usage is TRBJ1-2; 8 bases align to TRBD1. CDR3 length: 15 residues. Germline values: CDR1 SEHNR, CDR2 FQNEAQ (reference sequence). With 5 bases clipped from V and 0 bases from J, the junction kept 5 bases outside the gene matches. The CDR3 spells CASSIGQGTNYGYTF. CDR3 coding DNA: TGTGCCAGCAGCATAGGACAGGGCACTAACTATGGCTACACCTTC. Complete variable domain (other parts from reference TRBV7-9 and TRBJ1-2): DTGVSQNPRHKITKRGQNVTFRCDPISEHNRLYWYRQTLGQGPEFLTYFQNEAQLEKSRLLSDRFSAERPKGSFSTLEIQRTEQGDSAMYLCASSIGQGTNYGYTFGSGTRLTVV.

The chain links TRBV5-5 to TRBJ1-3, with D possibly matching TRBD1 (6 bases). Germline CDR1 is SGHKS and CDR2 is YYEKEE (reference sequence). Trimming took off 2 bases at V and 8 bases at J, with 17 bases between the two ends. The CDR3 covers 15 residues. This chain's CDR3 is CASSFVLTGSYTIYF. DNA for the CDR3: TGTGCCAGCAGCTTCGTATTAACAGGGAGTTACACCATATATTTT.

The V call is TRBV5-1, the J call TRBJ2-3, with 7 bases aligning to TRBD1. Per the germline V gene, CDR1 is SGHRS and CDR2 is YFSETQ. V dropped 0 bases and J dropped 6; count of bases not matched to a gene: 10. This CDR3 comprises 16 residues. For the CDR3, the DNA is TGCGCCAGCAGCTTGGAGGGACAGTCCCACAGGGATACGCAGTATTTT. Its protein is CASSLEGQSHRDTQYF.

The J gene is TRBJ1-3, the V gene TRBV4-1; D is possibly TRBD1 (5 bases). The V end lost 1 base, the J end lost 0 bases, and 7 bases lay between the germline ends. The CDR3 is 15 amino acids. Germline loops: CDR1 MGHRA, CDR2 YSYEKL. CDR3 bases: TGCGCCAGCAGCCAAGGACAGAGCTCTGGAAACACCATATATTTT. Translating gives CASSQGQSSGNTIYF.

The rearrangement joins TRBV7-9 to TRBJ2-6; tentative D call: TRBD2 (6 bases). The CDR3 has 18 residues. Germline CDR1 and CDR2: SEHNR and FQNEAQ (reference sequence). V gave up 2 bases and J gave up 1 base, with 15 bases separating them. The DNA of the CDR3 is TGTGCCAGCAGCTTATGGAGGGGCGAAATATCTGGGGCCAACGTCCTGACTTTC. Translating gives CASSLWRGEISGANVLTF. Full variable domain (outside the CDR3, taken from reference TRBV7-9 and TRBJ2-6): DTGVSQNPRHKITKRGQNVTFRCDPISEHNRLYWYRQTLGQGPEFLTYFQNEAQLEKSRLLSDRFSAERPKGSFSTLEIQRTEQGDSAMYLCASSLWRGEISGANVLTFGAGSRLTVL.

The count of this clone is one. The genes are TRBV7-9 and TRBJ2-2; possible D gene TRBD2, 6 bases. This CDR3 spans 15 amino acids. Trimming removed 4 bases from V and 6 bases from J, with 15 bases in between. Germline CDR1 is SEHNR and CDR2 is FQNEAQ (reference sequence). CDR3 in amino acids: CASSYRGGGAGELFF. The CDR3 nucleotides are TGTGCCAGCAGCTATAGGGGAGGCGGGGCCGGGGAGCTGTTTTTT.

The chain couples TRBV14 to TRBJ2-2; D is ambiguous. The CDR3 consists of 15 residues. CDR1 SGHDN and CDR2 FVKESK come from the germline V gene. Trimming left V 2 bases short and J 3 bases short, with 10 bases between. This CDR3 reads CASSQRRIDTGELFF. CDR3 bases: TGTGCCAGCAGCCAACGACGGATAGACACCGGGGAGCTGTTTTTT.

This clone was found a few times. The chain couples TRBV5-1 to TRBJ2-1; 7 bases align to TRBD2. With V trimmed by 5 bases and J by 2 bases, 10 bases remained unmatched. CDR3 length: 16 amino acids. In germline, CDR1 is SGHRS, CDR2 YFSETQ. CDR3 amino acids: CASRFVGGGAYNEQFF. CDR3 nucleotides: TGCGCCAGCAGGTTCGTCGGGGGAGGGGCCTACAATGAGCAGTTCTTC.

The J gene is TRBJ1-5, the V gene TRBV7-6; TRBD1 matches at 9 bases. The CDR3 runs to 14 residues. CDR1 and CDR2 from the germline V gene are SGHVS and FNYEAQ. With V trimmed by 5 bases and J by 5 bases, 4 bases remained unmatched. The CDR3 here is CASSPRDRDQPQHF. In DNA form, the CDR3 reads TGTGCCAGCAGCCCCCGGGACAGGGATCAGCCCCAGCATTTT.

This rearrangement joins TRBV18 to TRBJ2-1, with D hard to call. The germline gives CDR1 KGHSH, CDR2 LQKENI. V was cut by 4 bases and J by 12 bases, with 19 bases left in between. CDR3 length: 14 residues. The CDR3 DNA is TGTGCCAGCTCACAAGCACCGACCGCCGAGACGCAGTTCTTC. Amino acid sequence: CASSQAPTAETQFF.

The chain links TRBV5-5 to TRBJ2-3, with D maybe TRBD1 (6 bases). Deletions cut 7 bases from V and 0 bases from J, with 15 bases between. Germline CDR1 is SGHKS and CDR2 is YYEKEE (reference sequence). This CDR3 has 15 residues. The CDR3 loop is CASSRGTGSTDTQYF. The CDR3 DNA reads as TGTGCCAGCTCTCGAGGAACAGGGAGCACAGATACGCAGTATTTT.

The rearrangement joins TRBV25-1 to TRBJ2-3; D remains unclear. Germline V gene lookup returns CDR1 MGHDK and CDR2 SYGVNS. Trimming took 7 bases from V and 8 from J, leaving 10 bases between them. This CDR3 comprises 11 residues. DNA of the CDR3: TGTGCCAGCATCTTAGCTGGTACGCAGTATTTT. It codes for CASILAGTQYF.

This clone has a handful of counts. The J gene is TRBJ1-2, the V gene TRBV6-5, with D tentatively TRBD1 (5 bases). There are 15 residues in the CDR3. Germline V gene sequence: CDR1 MNHEY, CDR2 SVGAGI. V was pared by 8 bases and J by 1 base, with 17 bases between. The DNA of the CDR3 is TGTGCCAGCTTGTCACTTAAGACAGTTAACTATGGCTACACCTTC. Protein sequence: CASLSLKTVNYGYTF.